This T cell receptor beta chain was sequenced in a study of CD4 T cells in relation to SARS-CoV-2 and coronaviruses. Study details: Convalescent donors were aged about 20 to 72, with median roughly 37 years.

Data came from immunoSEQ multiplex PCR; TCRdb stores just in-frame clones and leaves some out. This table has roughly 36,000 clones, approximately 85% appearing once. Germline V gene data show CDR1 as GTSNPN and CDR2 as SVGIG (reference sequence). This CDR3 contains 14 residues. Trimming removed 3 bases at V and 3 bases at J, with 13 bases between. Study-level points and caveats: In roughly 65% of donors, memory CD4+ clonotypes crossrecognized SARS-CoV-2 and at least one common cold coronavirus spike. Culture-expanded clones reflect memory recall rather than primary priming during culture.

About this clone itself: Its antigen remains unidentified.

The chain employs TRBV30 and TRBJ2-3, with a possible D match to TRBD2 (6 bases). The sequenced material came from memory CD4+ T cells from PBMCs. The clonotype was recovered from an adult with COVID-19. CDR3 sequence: CAWSPGVETDTQYF. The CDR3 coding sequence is TGTGCCTGGAGCCCGGGAGTGGAGACAGATACGCAGTATTTT. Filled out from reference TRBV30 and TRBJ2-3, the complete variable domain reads SQTIHQWPATLVQPVGSPLSLECTVEGTSNPNLYWYRQAAGRGLQLLFYSVGIGQISSEVPQNLSASRPQDRQFILSSKKLLLSDSGFYLCAWSPGVETDTQYFGPGTRLTVL.